The sequence of this T cell receptor beta chain was determined in a study of cytomegalovirus exposure and HLA in healthy donors. Overall study results and limits: Diagnosis of cytomegalovirus status made by the classifier reportedly showed high specificity and sensitivity. A few CMV-associated chains were confirmed in vitro to be specific for CMV antigens. TCR beta chains numbering more than 150 were designated cytomegalovirus-associated.

Concerning this clone itself: No antigen is known for it.

The repertoire was sequenced with immunoSEQ multiplex PCR; TCRdb's copy has only in-frame clones and lacks some. The sample lists 130,000 or so clones; approximately 90% were seen once. Germline assignment: CDR1 MDHEN and CDR2 SYDVKM. CDR3 length equals 13 residues. V trimming: 10 bases; J trimming: 2 bases; junction bases outside the gene matches: 8. The receptor was isolated from a woman aged 25 to 39 in good health and CMV-seropositive. The specimen sequenced was PBMCs. This chain connects TRBV28 to TRBJ2-7; 7 bases map to TRBD1. This CDR3 reads CAIGRDRTYEQYF. In DNA form, the CDR3 reads TGTGCCATCGGACGGGACAGAACCTACGAGCAGTACTTC.